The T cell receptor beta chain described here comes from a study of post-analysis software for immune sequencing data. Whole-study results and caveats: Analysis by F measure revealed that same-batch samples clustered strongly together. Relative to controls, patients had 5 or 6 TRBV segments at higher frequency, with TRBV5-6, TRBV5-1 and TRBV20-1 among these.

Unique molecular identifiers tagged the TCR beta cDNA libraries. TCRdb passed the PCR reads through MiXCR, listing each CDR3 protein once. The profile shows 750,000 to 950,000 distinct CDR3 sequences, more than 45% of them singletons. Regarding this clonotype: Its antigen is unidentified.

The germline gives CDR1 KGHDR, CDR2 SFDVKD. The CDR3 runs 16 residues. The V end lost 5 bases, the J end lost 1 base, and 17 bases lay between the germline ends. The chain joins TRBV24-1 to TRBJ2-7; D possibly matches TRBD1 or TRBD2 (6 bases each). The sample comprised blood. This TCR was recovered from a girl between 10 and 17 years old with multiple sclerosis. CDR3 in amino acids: CATSGGAGDNSYEQYF. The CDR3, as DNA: TGTGCCACCAGTGGGGGGGCCGGGGACAATTCCTACGAGCAGTACTTC.